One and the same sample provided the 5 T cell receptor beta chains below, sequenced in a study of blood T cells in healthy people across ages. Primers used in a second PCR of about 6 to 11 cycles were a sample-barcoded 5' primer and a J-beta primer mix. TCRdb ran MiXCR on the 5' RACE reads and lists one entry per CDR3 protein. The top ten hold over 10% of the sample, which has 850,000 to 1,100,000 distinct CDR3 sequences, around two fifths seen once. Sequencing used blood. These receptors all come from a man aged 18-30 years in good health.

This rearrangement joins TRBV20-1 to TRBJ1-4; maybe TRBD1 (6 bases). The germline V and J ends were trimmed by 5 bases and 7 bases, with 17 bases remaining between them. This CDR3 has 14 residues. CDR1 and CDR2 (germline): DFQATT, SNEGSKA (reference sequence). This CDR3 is CSASDRLGGEKLFF. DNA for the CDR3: TGCAGTGCTTCCGACAGACTAGGGGGTGAAAAACTGTTTTTT.

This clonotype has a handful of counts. CDR3 nucleotide sequence: TGTGCCAGCAGCTTGGACTTAGGACGGAGCAATCAGCCCCAGCATTTT. Its translation is CASSLDLGRSNQPQHF. V is TRBV5-5 and J is TRBJ1-5; D unresolved. V lost 0 bases and J 1 base, leaving 11 bases between the germline ends. The CDR3 loop spans 16 amino acids. Germline lookup yields CDR1 SGHKS and CDR2 YYEKEE (reference sequence). Together with reference TRBV5-5 and TRBJ1-5, the CDR3 gives the full variable domain: DAGVTQSPTHLIKTRGQQVTLRCSPISGHKSVSWYQQVLGQGPQFIFQYYEKEERGRGNFPDRFSARQFPNYSSELNVNALLLGDSALYLCASSLDLGRSNQPQHFGDGTRLSIL.

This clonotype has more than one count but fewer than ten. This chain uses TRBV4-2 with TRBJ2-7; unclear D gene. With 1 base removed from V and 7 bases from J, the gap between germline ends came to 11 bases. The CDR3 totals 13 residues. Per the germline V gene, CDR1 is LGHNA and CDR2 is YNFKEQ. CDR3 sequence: CASSQGPNNEQYF. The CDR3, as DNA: TGTGCCAGCAGCCAAGGCCCTAACAATGAGCAGTACTTC.

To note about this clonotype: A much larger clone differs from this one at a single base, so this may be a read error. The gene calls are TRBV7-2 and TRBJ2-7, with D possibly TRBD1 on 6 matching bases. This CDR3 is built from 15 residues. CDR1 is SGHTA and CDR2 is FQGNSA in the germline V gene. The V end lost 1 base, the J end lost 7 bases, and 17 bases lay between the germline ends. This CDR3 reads CASSLVQGVNNEQYF. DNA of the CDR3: TGTGCCAGCAGCTTAGTACAGGGAGTGAACAATGAGCAGTACTTC.

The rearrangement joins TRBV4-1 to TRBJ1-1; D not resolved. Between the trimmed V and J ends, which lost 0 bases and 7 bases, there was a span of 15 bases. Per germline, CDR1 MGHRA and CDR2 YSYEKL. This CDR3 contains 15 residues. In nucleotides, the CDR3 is TGCGCCAGCAGCCAAGATGGGTCTTCCCCCAGTGAAGCTTTCTTT. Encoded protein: CASSQDGSSPSEAFF.